The 6 T cell receptor beta chains in this list originate from one sample, sequenced in a study of B cell selection in AIRE deficiency. Regulatory T cells were sorted as CD4+CD25hiCD127low/negative cells. This table comes from immunoSEQ multiplex PCR, and its TCRdb copy is limited to in-frame clones, with some not included. The table shows tens of thousands of clones, with about 92% occurring only once. The specimen was CD4+CD25+ Tregs sorted from PBMCs. Every receptor here comes from a human donor in good health.

The chain links TRBV5-1 to TRBJ2-5; no clear D gene. The CDR3 is 13 amino acids. Per the germline V gene, CDR1 is SGHRS and CDR2 is YFSETQ. V was clipped by 0 bases and J by 5 bases, with 8 bases between them. The CDR3 here is CASSLAGGETQYF. CDR3 nucleotides: TGCGCCAGCAGCTTGGCAGGTGGGGAGACCCAGTACTTC.

CDR3 residues: CASSLRGPGELFF. CDR3 DNA sequence: TGTGCCAGCAGCCTAAGGGGGCCCGGGGAGCTGTTTTTT. The chain uses TRBV7-2 and TRBJ2-2, with TRBD1 matching over 7 bases. Germline assignment: CDR1 SGHTA and CDR2 FQGNSA. Trimming cost V 5 bases and J 6 bases; bases outside gene matches: 3. The CDR3 is 13 amino acids.

The rearrangement uses TRBV6-5 and TRBJ1-3; D not certain. Germline V lookup: CDR1 MNHEY, CDR2 SVGAGI. Trimming stripped 4 bases from V and 0 bases from J, with 7 bases between. CDR3 length equals 14 residues. The CDR3 loop reads CASSSQDSGNTIYF. DNA of the CDR3: TGTGCCAGCAGTTCTCAGGACTCTGGAAACACCATATATTTT.

This sequence joins TRBV10-3 and TRBJ2-5, with 10 bases matching TRBD2. V was clipped by 10 bases and J by 0 bases; unmatched bases: 8. The CDR3 has 15 residues. Germline CDR1 is ENHRY and CDR2 is SYGVKD. Here the CDR3 DNA reads TGTGCCACCTCGAGCGGGGGGGACCACCAAGAGACCCAGTACTTC. Translated, it gives CATSSGGDHQETQYF.

This CDR3 reads CASSEPGTVPDTQYF. CDR3 nucleotide sequence: TGCGCCAGCAGTGAGCCAGGGACTGTCCCAGATACGCAGTATTTT. This chain joins TRBV10-1 and TRBJ2-3; D may be TRBD2 (6 bases). Deletions cut 2 bases from V and 4 bases from J, with 13 bases between. This CDR3 spans 15 amino acids. The germline V gene has CDR1 WNHNN and CDR2 SYGVQD (reference sequence).

The gene calls are TRBV18 and TRBJ2-1, with 15 bases aligning to TRBD2. There are 15 residues in the CDR3. The trim removed 6 bases at V and 7 bases at J, leaving 4 bases unmatched. The germline CDR1 and CDR2 sequences are KGHSH and LQKENI. The DNA of the CDR3 is TGTGCCAGCTCCCCCGGGACTAGCGGGGGGAATGAGCAGTTCTTC. Its translation: CASSPGTSGGNEQFF.